The 8 T cell receptor beta chains below were found in one sample sequenced in a study of cytomegalovirus exposure and HLA in healthy donors. Libraries were prepared by immunoSEQ multiplex PCR; TCRdb keeps only in-frame clonotypes and omits some of them. Of some 130,000 clones listed, almost 85% were seen once; the top ten hold 25% to 30%. Sequencing used PBMCs. These receptors all stem from a man aged 30 to 39 in good health and CMV-seropositive.

The chain recombines TRBV19 with TRBJ2-1; D is perhaps TRBD1 (6 bases). Germline CDR1 and CDR2: LNHDA and SQIVND (reference sequence). This CDR3 has 15 amino acids. The V end was cut by 3 bases, the J end by 0 bases, with 9 bases between. The CDR3 region is CASSIVQGSYNEQFF. The DNA of the CDR3 is TGTGCCAGTAGTATTGTACAGGGCTCCTACAATGAGCAGTTCTTC.

CDR3 protein: CASSPTLQGTLFF. CDR3 bases: TGTGCCAGCAGCCCCACCTTACAGGGTACCCTGTTTTTT. The J gene is TRBJ1-4, the V gene TRBV5-4, with D possibly TRBD1 on 6 matching bases. V lost 4 bases and J 14 bases, leaving 18 bases between the germline ends. Germline V gives CDR1 SGHNT, CDR2 YYREEE (reference sequence). CDR3 size: 13 residues.

This chain links TRBV7-6 with TRBJ2-2; 12 bases map to TRBD1. Trimming at V came to 2 bases and at J to 4 bases, leaving 8 bases not matched to a gene. Germline values: CDR1 SGHVS, CDR2 FNYEAQ. This CDR3 is built from 18 residues. The CDR3 nucleotides are TGTGCCAGCAGCTTAAATCCGGGACAGGGGGCCGCCACCGGGGAGCTGTTTTTT. It is translated as CASSLNPGQGAATGELFF.

This rearrangement joins TRBV4-1 to TRBJ2-3, with no clear D. Germline loops: CDR1 MGHRA, CDR2 YSYEKL. V was pared by 1 base and J by 5 bases, with 13 bases between. This CDR3 is 15 amino acids long. CDR3 protein: CASSQVHFSQDTQYF. The CDR3 DNA sequence: TGCGCCAGCAGCCAAGTTCATTTCAGTCAAGATACGCAGTATTTT.

The CDR3 nucleotides read TGTGCCAGCAGCTTGATGACGGGGTTGCAAGAGACCCAGTACTTC. Translation: CASSLMTGLQETQYF. The chain employs TRBV5-4 and TRBJ2-5, with TRBD2 as a possible D gene (5 bases). The V and J ends lost 1 base and 2 bases respectively, with 12 bases between them. The CDR3 spans 15 residues. Germline loops: CDR1 SGHNT, CDR2 YYREEE (reference sequence).

The chain couples TRBV5-1 to TRBJ2-7, with D possibly being TRBD1 (5 bases). Looked up from germline, CDR1 is SGHRS and CDR2 is YFSETQ. V gave up 1 base and J gave up 1 base, with 12 bases separating them. This CDR3 region has 15 residues. CDR3 DNA sequence: TGCGCCAGCAGCTTGTCTAAGGACACATCCTACGAGCAGTACTTC. It yields the protein CASSLSKDTSYEQYF. Full variable domain (rest looked up from reference TRBV5-1 and TRBJ2-7): KAGVTQTPRYLIKTRGQQVTLSCSPISGHRSVSWYQQTPGQGLQFLFEYFSETQRNKGNFPGRFSGRQFSNSRSEMNVSTLELGDSALYLCASSLSKDTSYEQYFGPGTRLTVT.

The table lists this clone with a count of one. This sequence joins TRBV15 and TRBJ1-1; TRBD1 aligns across 7 bases. This CDR3 is built from 13 residues. The germline V gene has CDR1 LNHNV and CDR2 YYDKDF (reference sequence). The junction had 4 bases not matched to a gene; V was cut back by 8 bases and J by 1 base. DNA of the CDR3: TGTGCCACCCAGAGACAGGGGAACACTGAAGCTTTCTTT. Amino acids: CATQRQGNTEAFF.

J is TRBJ2-7 and V is TRBV11-2; possible D gene TRBD1, 5 bases. Per the germline V gene, CDR1 is SGHAT and CDR2 is FQNNGV. There are 14 residues in the CDR3. Trimming stripped 1 base from V and 1 base from J, with 8 bases between. CDR3 amino acids: CASSLGTFSYEQYF. CDR3 nucleotides: TGTGCCAGCAGCTTAGGGACATTTTCCTACGAGCAGTACTTC.